Below, 18 T cell receptor beta chains from the same sample are listed, as sequenced in a study of graft-versus-host responses after intestinal transplantation. Produced via immunoSEQ multiplex PCR; TCRdb's table is partial and in-frame only. This sample has tens of thousands of clones, with roughly 89% found just once. The starting material was PBMCs, obtained almost 120 days after intestinal transplantation. The receptors originated from a human patient who received an intestinal transplant, so some T cells may come from the graft donor.

The chain couples TRBV10-1 to TRBJ2-2; D possibly corresponds to TRBD2 (5 bases). The CDR3 has 13 residues. Germline V lookup: CDR1 WNHNN, CDR2 SYGVQD (reference sequence). V was clipped by 4 bases and J by 8 bases, with 11 bases between them. CDR3 sequence (DNA): TGCGCCAGCAGTGGACCGGGAACGGGGGAGCTGTTTTTT. Amino acids: CASSGPGTGELFF.

This clone appeared a single time. The V call is TRBV9, the J call TRBJ2-2, with 9 bases fitting TRBD2. Germline assignment: CDR1 SGDLS and CDR2 YYNGEE. CDR3 size: 18 residues. J gave up 6 bases and V 0 bases, and 12 bases lay outside the gene matches. The CDR3 nucleotides read TGTGCCAGCAGCGTAGCTACGACTAGCGGAAACCTGGCCGGGGAGCTGTTTTTT. As protein: CASSVATTSGNLAGELFF.

Concerning this clone itself: Other DNA sequences in the sample encode the same CDR3. This CDR3 reads CASSFWTSGRNYEQYF. In DNA, the CDR3 is TGTGCCAGCAGTTTCTGGACTAGCGGGAGGAACTACGAGCAGTACTTC. The chain recombines TRBV6-5 with TRBJ2-7, with TRBD2 identical over 14 bases. After removal of 4 bases from V and 3 bases from J, the junction contained 5 bases not matched to a gene. Germline lookup yields CDR1 MNHEY and CDR2 SVGAGI. The CDR3 runs 16 residues.

The chain carries TRBV5-1 and TRBJ2-5, with D maybe TRBD2 (5 bases). The CDR3 contains 13 residues. V lost 0 bases and J 4 bases, leaving 7 bases between the germline ends. Germline-derived CDR1 and CDR2 are SGHRS and YFSETQ. The CDR3 DNA reads as TGCGCCAGCAGCTTGGAAGGGAGAGAGACCCAGTACTTC. Residues: CASSLEGRETQYF.

The gene calls are TRBV5-1 and TRBJ2-5; 8 positions match TRBD2. V was pared by 4 bases and J by 5 bases, with 4 bases of the junction left unmatched. Germline CDR1 and CDR2: SGHRS and YFSETQ. This CDR3 is built from 13 residues. This chain's CDR3 is CASSPSGQETQYF. CDR3 bases: TGCGCCAGCAGCCCTAGCGGGCAGGAGACCCAGTACTTC.

The chain uses TRBV15 and TRBJ2-7; D ambiguous. The germline gives CDR1 LNHNV, CDR2 YYDKDF (reference sequence). The CDR3 is 16 residues long. Trimming took 0 bases from V and 2 from J, leaving 14 bases between them. The CDR3 spells CATSRDGLLSPYEQYF. In nucleotides, the CDR3 is TGTGCCACCAGCAGAGATGGCCTTTTATCCCCCTACGAGCAGTACTTC.

The V gene is TRBV9, the J gene TRBJ1-1; D uncertain. The ends were cut back, 0 bases at V and 6 bases at J, with 9 bases in the middle. This CDR3 is 13 amino acids long. The germline gives CDR1 SGDLS, CDR2 YYNGEE. Here the CDR3 DNA reads TGTGCCAGCAGCGTAGGTCAATCCCCTGAAGCTTTCTTT. It codes for CASSVGQSPEAFF.

This clone came up once. This chain connects TRBV6-1 to TRBJ2-3; TRBD1 or TRBD2 may be the D gene (5 bases each). V was clipped by 7 bases and J by 4 bases, with 15 bases between them. CDR3 length: 14 amino acids. Germline CDR1 reads MNHNS; CDR2 reads SASEGT. The CDR3 region has the DNA TGTGCCAGCAATCCCTGGGGGTCTGCAGATACGCAGTATTTT. This gives the protein CASNPWGSADTQYF.

V usage is TRBV7-9 and J usage is TRBJ2-1; TRBD2 matches at 13 bases. There are 16 residues in the CDR3. With 4 bases clipped from V and 8 bases from J, the junction kept 8 bases outside the gene matches. From germline, CDR1 is SEHNR and CDR2 FQNEAQ (reference sequence). The CDR3 nucleotides read TGTGCCAGCAGCTGGACTAGCGGGGGTCTCCAGGATGAGCAGTTCTTC. It codes for CASSWTSGGLQDEQFF.

J is TRBJ1-6 and V is TRBV15, with D possibly TRBD1 on 5 matching bases. Germline CDR1 and CDR2: LNHNV and YYDKDF (reference sequence). V was cut by 1 base and J by 7 bases, with 11 bases left in between. The CDR3 is 15 amino acids. CDR3 nucleotide sequence: TGTGCCACCAGCAGAGTTCGGGGCCAAAATTCACCCCTCCACTTT. Its translation: CATSRVRGQNSPLHF.

The rearrangement uses TRBV2 and TRBJ1-1, with TRBD1 as a possible D gene (5 bases). Trimming removed 4 bases from V and 1 base from J, with 10 bases in between. Germline lookup yields CDR1 SNHLY and CDR2 FYNNEI. CDR3 length: 14 amino acids. CDR3 loop: CASSGKGRNTEAFF. The CDR3 DNA is TGTGCCAGCAGTGGCAAGGGGAGGAACACTGAAGCTTTCTTT.

This sequence joins TRBV4-2 and TRBJ1-4, with D possibly being TRBD1 (5 bases). The CDR3 is 17 amino acids. V lost 3 bases and J lost 5, with 19 bases in between. In germline, CDR1 is LGHNA, CDR2 YNFKEQ. The CDR3: CASSQEGTGPQNEKLFF. The CDR3 nucleotides are TGTGCCAGCAGCCAGGAGGGAACAGGACCACAAAATGAAAAACTGTTTTTT.

This clone has just one count. The chain recombines TRBV14 with TRBJ2-7, with D unclear. The CDR3 contains 13 residues. The V end lost 1 base, the J end lost 10 bases, and 14 bases lay between the germline ends. Germline CDR1 SGHDN, CDR2 FVKESK. CDR3: CASSQVTAGNQYF. In nucleotides, the CDR3 is TGTGCCAGCAGCCAAGTTACAGCTGGCAATCAGTACTTC.

CDR3 nucleotide sequence: TGTGCCAGCAGCTTAGCAACCCTCGACATCGGGGGAGCTTTCTTT. Its translation: CASSLATLDIGGAFF. The V gene is TRBV7-9, the J gene TRBJ1-1; D possibly corresponds to TRBD1 (5 bases). The CDR3 consists of 15 residues. Germline lookup yields CDR1 SEHNR and CDR2 FQNEAQ (reference sequence). Trimming removed 0 bases from V and 10 bases from J, with 18 bases in between.

The chain links TRBV11-3 to TRBJ2-3, with D perhaps given as TRBD1 or TRBD2 (5 bases each). CDR3 size: 14 residues. Trimming left V 6 bases short and J 5 bases short, with 15 bases between. CDR1 and CDR2 from the germline V gene are SGHNT and YENEEA. The chain's CDR3 is CASSTSVGVDTQYF. The CDR3 DNA is TGTGCCAGCAGTACTTCCGTGGGGGTAGATACGCAGTATTTT.

This sequence joins TRBV18 and TRBJ1-5; D call uncertain. The ends were cut back, 4 bases at V and 2 bases at J, with 6 bases in the middle. The germline CDR1 and CDR2 sequences are KGHSH and LQKENI. This CDR3 region has 13 residues. CDR3 loop: CASSQGRNQPQHF. The CDR3 DNA is TGTGCCAGCTCACAGGGCCGCAATCAGCCCCAGCATTTT.

This chain connects TRBV5-1 to TRBJ2-6; D is undetermined. Germline CDR1 and CDR2: SGHRS and YFSETQ. Trimming stripped 0 bases from V and 0 bases from J, with 7 bases between. The CDR3 has 16 amino acids. CDR3 nucleotides: TGCGCCAGCAGCTTGGGCGGAGTCTCTGGGGCCAACGTCCTGACTTTC. As protein: CASSLGGVSGANVLTF.

The chain carries TRBV5-8 and TRBJ2-1, with D tentatively TRBD1 or TRBD2 (5 bases each). Germline CDR1 SGHTS, CDR2 YDEGEE. The V and J ends lost 4 bases and 4 bases respectively, with 15 bases between them. CDR3 size: 15 residues. The CDR3 loop is CASSLGGPRYNEQFF. The CDR3 coding sequence is TGTGCCAGCAGCCTTGGGGGTCCCAGGTACAATGAGCAGTTCTTC.